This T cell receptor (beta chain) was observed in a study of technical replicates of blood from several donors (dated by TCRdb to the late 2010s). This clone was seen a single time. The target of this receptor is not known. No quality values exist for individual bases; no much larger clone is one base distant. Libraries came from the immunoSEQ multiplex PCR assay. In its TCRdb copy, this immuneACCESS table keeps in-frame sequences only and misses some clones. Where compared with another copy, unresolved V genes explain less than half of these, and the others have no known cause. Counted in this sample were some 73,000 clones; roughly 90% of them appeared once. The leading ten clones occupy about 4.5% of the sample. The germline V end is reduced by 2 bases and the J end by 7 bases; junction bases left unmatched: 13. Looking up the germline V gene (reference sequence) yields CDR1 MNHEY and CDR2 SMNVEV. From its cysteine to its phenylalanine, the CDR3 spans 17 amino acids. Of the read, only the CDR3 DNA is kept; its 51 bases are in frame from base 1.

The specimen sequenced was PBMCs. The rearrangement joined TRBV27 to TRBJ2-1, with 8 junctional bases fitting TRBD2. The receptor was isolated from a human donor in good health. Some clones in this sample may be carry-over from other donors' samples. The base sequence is TGTGCCAGCAGTTTACTTGGACTAGCCCTCTTAGGAAATGAGCAGTTCTTC. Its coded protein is CASSLLGLALLGNEQFF.